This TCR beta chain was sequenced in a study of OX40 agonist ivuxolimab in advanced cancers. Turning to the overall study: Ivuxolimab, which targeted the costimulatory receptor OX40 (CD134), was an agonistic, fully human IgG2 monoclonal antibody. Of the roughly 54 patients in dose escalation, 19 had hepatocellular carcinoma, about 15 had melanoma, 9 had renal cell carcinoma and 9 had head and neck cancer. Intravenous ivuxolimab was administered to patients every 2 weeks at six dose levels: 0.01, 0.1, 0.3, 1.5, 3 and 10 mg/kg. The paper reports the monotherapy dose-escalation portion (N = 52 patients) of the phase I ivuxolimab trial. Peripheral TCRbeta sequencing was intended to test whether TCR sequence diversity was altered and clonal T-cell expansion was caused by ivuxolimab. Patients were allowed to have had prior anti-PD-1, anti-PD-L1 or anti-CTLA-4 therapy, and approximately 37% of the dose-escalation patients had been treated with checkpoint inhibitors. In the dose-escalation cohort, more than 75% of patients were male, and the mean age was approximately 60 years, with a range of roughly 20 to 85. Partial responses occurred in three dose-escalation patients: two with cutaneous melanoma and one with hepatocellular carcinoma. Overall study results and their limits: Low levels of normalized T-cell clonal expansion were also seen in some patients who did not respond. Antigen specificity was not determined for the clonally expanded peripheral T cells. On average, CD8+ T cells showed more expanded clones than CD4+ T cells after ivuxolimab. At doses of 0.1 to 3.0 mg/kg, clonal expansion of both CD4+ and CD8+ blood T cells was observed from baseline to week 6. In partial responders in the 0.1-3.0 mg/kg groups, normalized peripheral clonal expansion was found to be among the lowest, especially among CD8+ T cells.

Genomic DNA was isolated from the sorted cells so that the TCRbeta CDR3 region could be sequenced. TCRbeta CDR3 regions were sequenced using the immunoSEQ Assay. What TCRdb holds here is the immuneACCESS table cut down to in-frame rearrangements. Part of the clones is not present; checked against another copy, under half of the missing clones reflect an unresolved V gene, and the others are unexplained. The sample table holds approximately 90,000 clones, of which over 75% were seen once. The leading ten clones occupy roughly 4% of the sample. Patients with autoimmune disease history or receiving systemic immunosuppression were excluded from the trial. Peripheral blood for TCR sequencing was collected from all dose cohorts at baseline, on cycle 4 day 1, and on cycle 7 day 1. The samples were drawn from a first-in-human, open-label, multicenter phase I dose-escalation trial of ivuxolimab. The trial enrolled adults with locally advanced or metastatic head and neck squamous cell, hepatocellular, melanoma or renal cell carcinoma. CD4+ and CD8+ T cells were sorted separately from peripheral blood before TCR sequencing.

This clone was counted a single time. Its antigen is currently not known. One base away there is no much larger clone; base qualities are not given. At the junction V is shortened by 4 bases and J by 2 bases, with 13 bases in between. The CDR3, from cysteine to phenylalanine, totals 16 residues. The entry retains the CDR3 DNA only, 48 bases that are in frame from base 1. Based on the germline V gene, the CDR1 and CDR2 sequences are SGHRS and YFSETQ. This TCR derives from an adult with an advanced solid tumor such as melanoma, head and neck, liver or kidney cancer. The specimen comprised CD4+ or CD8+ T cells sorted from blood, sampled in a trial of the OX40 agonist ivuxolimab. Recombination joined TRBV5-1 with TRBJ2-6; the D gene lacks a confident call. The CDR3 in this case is CASSGTATAGANVLTF. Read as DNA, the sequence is TGCGCCAGCAGCGGTACCGCTACGGCTGGGGCCAACGTCCTGACTTTC. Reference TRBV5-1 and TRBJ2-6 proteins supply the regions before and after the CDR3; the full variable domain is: KAGVTQTPRYLIKTRGQQVTLSCSPISGHRSVSWYQQTPGQGLQFLFEYFSETQRNKGNFPGRFSGRQFSNSRSEMNVSTLELGDSALYLCASSGTATAGANVLTFGAGSRLTVL.